The present entry profiles one T cell receptor beta chain with its context. Its antigen remains unidentified. The entry originates in a study of PD-L1 blockade in urothelial cancer. For the study at large: Bladder-origin urothelial cancer in males described about 90% of the 29 patients. Blood gave a median about 150,000 T cells.

The CDR3 spans 16 residues. CDR1 and CDR2 (germline): SGHDT, YYEEEE. Trimming shortened V by 3 bases and J by 4 bases, and 17 bases separated the two germline ends. Patients yielded 1 to 8 samples each, pretreatment and on-treatment. Libraries were prepared by immunoSEQ multiplex PCR; TCRdb keeps only in-frame clonotypes and omits some of them. The table lists some 54,000 clones, over 75% of them singletons, with about 5.6% in the top ten. Study findings and constraints: Prediction of better survival came from below-median pretreatment blood TCR clonality.

The genes are TRBV5-6 and TRBJ1-3, with a weak D call TRBD1 (6 bases). Sequencing was performed on PBMCs, taken around atezolizumab (anti-PD-L1) treatment. The clonotype was recovered from a man aged 40-49 years with urothelial cancer. CDR3 loop: CASSSRLGALGNTIYF. The CDR3 nucleotides read TGTGCCAGCAGCTCCAGGCTGGGGGCTTTAGGAAACACCATATATTTT.